This entry is about one TCR beta chain. As handled by the study authors: Amplifying reference gene primers gave estimates of nucleated cell counts. Using immunoSEQ multiplex PCR, the repertoire was profiled, and TCRdb retains in-frame clones only, with some absent. The V and J calls and clone size were taken over from that table, and D and trimming were inferred from the DNA. The repertoire holds around 140,000 clones, over 70% seen once, with approximately 1.5% in the top ten. The sample belongs to a study of blood T cell repertoires in COVID-19. Study-wide background: COVID-19 samples, acute and convalescent, were from the United States, Italy and Spain.

The TCR originated in a woman in her forties or fifties with acute or convalescent COVID-19. The sequenced sample was peripheral blood.

The CDR3 DNA sequence: TGTGCCAGCAGTTACTCTAGACAGGGGAACTATGGCTACACCTTC. This encodes CASSYSRQGNYGYTF. This chain connects TRBV6-5 to TRBJ1-2, with 8 nucleotides matching TRBD1. This CDR3 has 15 amino acids. The ends lost 0 bases at V and 2 bases at J; junction bases unmatched: 2. Germline V gene lookup returns CDR1 MNHEY and CDR2 SVGAGI.